The next 31 T cell receptor beta chains were all read from a single sample in a study of early T cells in non-severe SARS-CoV-2 infection. Via MiXCR, TCRdb re-called the 5' RACE reads, giving one row per CDR3 protein. The repertoire holds approximately 66,000 distinct CDR3 sequences, with around 13% as singletons. Sample: whole blood, taken at baseline. These receptors all stem from an adult who was a healthcare worker with PCR-confirmed SARS-CoV-2 infection or an uninfected control (not recorded which). The donor label of this sample is uncertain.

This clonotype was observed at least ten times. The chain employs TRBV19 and TRBJ2-1; D is undetermined. V lost 1 base to trimming and J lost 5 bases, with 9 bases between them. CDR1 is LNHDA and CDR2 is SQIVND in the germline V gene (reference sequence). This CDR3 contains 14 residues. CDR3 bases: TGTGCCAGTAGTATAGTCGAGGCAGACAATGAGCAGTTCTTC. Protein product: CASSIVEADNEQFF.

Ten or more counts support this clonotype. The chain uses TRBV3-1 and TRBJ2-3, with unresolved D. The CDR3 consists of 17 residues. Deletions cut 0 bases from V and 5 bases from J, with 18 bases between. Looked up from germline, CDR1 is LGHDT and CDR2 is YNNKEL (reference sequence). The CDR3 spells CASSQDPAAQPGDTQYF. The CDR3, as DNA: TGTGCCAGCAGCCAAGATCCGGCCGCACAGCCCGGAGATACGCAGTATTTT.

This clonotype was observed a few times. This chain connects TRBV5-1 to TRBJ1-2, with 7 positions matching TRBD1. Per germline, CDR1 SGHRS and CDR2 YFSETQ. This CDR3 has 14 residues. The V gene end was trimmed by 2 bases and the J gene end by 8 bases; junction bases not matched to a gene: 9. The CDR3 loop reads CASSLPTGDQGYTF. DNA of the CDR3: TGCGCCAGCAGCTTACCAACAGGGGATCAGGGCTACACCTTC.

This clonotype was detected only a few times. The chain uses TRBV7-7 and TRBJ2-5; tentatively, D is TRBD1 (6 bases). Per the germline V gene, CDR1 is SSHAT and CDR2 is FNYEAQ (reference sequence). CDR3 length equals 14 residues. Trimming took off 3 bases at V and 4 bases at J, with 12 bases between the two ends. CDR3 nucleotide sequence: TGTGCCAGCAGCTTCGGAACAGGGCCAGAGACCCAGTACTTC. It translates to CASSFGTGPETQYF.

This clonotype was observed a few times. This chain uses TRBV28 with TRBJ2-2, with D perhaps TRBD2 (7 bases). Trimming removed 10 bases at V and 0 bases at J, with 18 bases between. The CDR3 covers 16 residues. Germline-derived CDR1 and CDR2 are MDHEN and SYDVKM. CDR3 DNA: TGTGCCACGCGGGGGCAGGCCTCCGCGAACACCGGGGAGCTGTTTTTT. This codes for CATRGQASANTGELFF.

The rearrangement uses TRBV3-1 and TRBJ1-3, with D tentatively TRBD1 (6 bases). V lost 4 bases, J lost 5 bases, and 12 bases lay in between. The germline gives CDR1 LGHDT, CDR2 YNNKEL (reference sequence). CDR3 length: 14 residues. CDR3 bases: TGTGCCAGCAGCCTAGGCCAGGGGAGAAACACCATATATTTT. The encoded protein is CASSLGQGRNTIYF.

This clonotype turned up a few times. J is TRBJ1-3 and V is TRBV3-1; a weak D match, TRBD1 (5 bases). Trimming cost V 4 bases and J 0 bases, with 13 bases left between them. Germline values: CDR1 LGHDT, CDR2 YNNKEL (reference sequence). The CDR3 has 16 amino acids. The CDR3 is CASSLPDSYSGNTIYF. The DNA of the CDR3 is TGTGCCAGCAGCCTTCCAGACAGCTACTCTGGAAACACCATATATTTT.

This clonotype was detected a few times. The chain is built from TRBV3-1 and TRBJ2-1; tentative D call: TRBD1 (6 bases). The ends were cut back, 4 bases at V and 3 bases at J, with 13 bases in the middle. The length of the CDR3 is 15 residues. The germline gives CDR1 LGHDT, CDR2 YNNKEL (reference sequence). CDR3 residues: CASSPTEGDYNEQFF. DNA of the CDR3: TGTGCCAGCAGCCCTACCGAGGGGGACTACAATGAGCAGTTCTTC.

A few counts support this clonotype. The V gene is TRBV18, the J gene TRBJ1-4; TRBD1 matches at 8 bases. CDR3 size: 15 residues. CDR1 and CDR2 from the germline V gene are KGHSH and LQKENI. V dropped 6 bases and J dropped 4; count of bases not matched to a gene: 7. CDR3 sequence (DNA): TGTGCCAGCTCCGTACCAGACAGGGGTAATGAAAAACTGTTTTTT. Translating gives CASSVPDRGNEKLFF.

This clonotype turned up a few times. The chain combines TRBV4-1 with TRBJ2-7; a possible D gene is TRBD2 (6 bases). The V and J ends lost 6 bases and 4 bases respectively, with 16 bases between them. The CDR3 runs to 14 residues. Germline-derived CDR1 and CDR2 are MGHRA and YSYEKL. DNA of the CDR3: TGCGCCAGCAGTCGGGACGTAGGGAGGTACGAGCAGTACGTC. Its translation: CASSRDVGRYEQYV.

The V gene is TRBV5-1, the J gene TRBJ1-1; tentatively, D is TRBD1 (6 bases). Germline assignment: CDR1 SGHRS and CDR2 YFSETQ. The length of the CDR3 is 15 residues. The V end lost 3 bases, the J end lost 1 base, and 13 bases lay between the germline ends. The CDR3 loop is CASSSSGQQNTEAFF. CDR3 in DNA: TGCGCCAGCAGCTCCTCTGGACAGCAGAACACTGAAGCTTTCTTT.

This clonotype was seen a few times. V is TRBV20-1 and J is TRBJ2-3, with no clear D. From germline, CDR1 is DFQATT and CDR2 SNEGSKA (reference sequence). The length of the CDR3 is 15 residues. V lost 5 bases to trimming and J lost 0 bases, with 15 bases between them. The CDR3 is CSASSQELSTDTQYF. The CDR3 DNA sequence: TGCAGTGCTTCGTCTCAGGAACTCAGCACAGATACGCAGTATTTT.

The genes are TRBV19 and TRBJ2-5; D is tentatively TRBD1 or TRBD2 (5 bases each). Germline V gene sequence: CDR1 LNHDA, CDR2 SQIVND (reference sequence). V was cut by 6 bases and J by 5 bases, with 16 bases left in between. CDR3 size: 14 residues. This CDR3 reads CASRLTGTTETQYF. CDR3 sequence (DNA): TGTGCCAGTAGACTAACCGGGACGACGGAGACCCAGTACTTC.

CDR3 DNA: TGTGCCAGCAGCTCAGCTCTTAGGGGAACGCAGTATTTT. Encoded protein: CASSSALRGTQYF. The V and J genes are TRBV7-3 and TRBJ2-3; D possibly corresponds to TRBD1 (5 bases). The CDR3 consists of 13 residues. Trimming removed 4 bases from V and 9 bases from J, with 14 bases in between. Germline V gene sequence: CDR1 SGHTA, CDR2 FQGTGA.

This clonotype was observed a handful of times. This chain links TRBV5-1 with TRBJ1-1; the D is unclear. CDR3 length equals 16 residues. CDR1 is SGHRS, CDR2 YFSETQ, per germline. V dropped 1 base and J dropped 4 bases, with 17 bases sitting between them. The CDR3 bases are TGCGCCAGCAGCTTGTTGCCCCAAAGGGAACCCACTGAAGCTTTCTTT. Translating gives CASSLLPQREPTEAFF.

This clonotype has only a few counts. J is TRBJ1-4 and V is TRBV5-4; D is ambiguous. Germline V gene data show CDR1 as SGHNT and CDR2 as YYREEE (reference sequence). V gave up 3 bases and J gave up 3 bases, with 9 bases separating them. The CDR3 consists of 14 residues. CDR3 region: CASSSTPSNEKLFF. CDR3 in DNA: TGTGCCAGCAGCTCGACGCCGTCTAATGAAAAACTGTTTTTT.

This clonotype was observed many times. This chain joins TRBV5-8 and TRBJ1-5; D remains unclear. V lost 4 bases to trimming and J lost 7 bases, with 12 bases between them. CDR3 length: 13 amino acids. The germline V gene encodes CDR1 SGHTS and CDR2 YDEGEE. This chain's CDR3 is CASSHTGRQPQHF. The CDR3 DNA is TGTGCCAGCAGCCACACCGGTCGACAGCCCCAGCATTTT.

This clonotype has more than one count but fewer than ten. This sequence joins TRBV27 and TRBJ2-3; tentatively, D is TRBD1 (5 bases). Germline CDR1 is MNHEY and CDR2 is SMNVEV (reference sequence). With 0 bases removed from V and 5 bases from J, the gap between germline ends came to 9 bases. The CDR3 has 14 residues. The CDR3 protein is CASSLSTAVDTQYF. The CDR3 nucleotides are TGTGCCAGCAGTTTATCGACAGCCGTAGATACGCAGTATTTT.

This clonotype was picked up a small number of times. CDR3 sequence: CASTLLDRAWTEAFF. In nucleotides, the CDR3 is TGTGCCAGCACCCTATTGGACAGGGCCTGGACTGAAGCTTTCTTT. The rearrangement uses TRBV5-4 and TRBJ1-1, with TRBD1 matching 8 bases. The CDR3 has 15 amino acids. J was trimmed by 5 bases and V by 6 bases; bases with no gene match: 12. Germline-derived CDR1 and CDR2 are SGHNT and YYREEE (reference sequence).

This clonotype was counted only a few times. The chain employs TRBV20-1 and TRBJ2-7; either TRBD1 or TRBD2 may fit D (5 bases each). The CDR3 spans 14 residues. Germline CDR1 is DFQATT and CDR2 is SNEGSKA (reference sequence). Trimming removed 1 base from V and 0 bases from J, with 10 bases in between. The CDR3 region is CSARGGGGSYEQYV. CDR3 coding DNA: TGCAGTGCTAGAGGTGGTGGGGGCTCCTACGAGCAGTACGTC.

This chain connects TRBV9 to TRBJ2-3, with 10 bases aligning to TRBD2. V dropped 4 bases and J dropped 2; count of bases not matched to a gene: 7. The CDR3 contains 16 residues. Germline V lookup: CDR1 SGDLS, CDR2 YYNGEE. The CDR3, as DNA: TGTGCCAGCAGCTCCCTAGCGGGGGCTAACACAGATACGCAGTATTTT. It codes for CASSSLAGANTDTQYF.

The chain has TRBV7-8 and TRBJ1-6; D remains ambiguous. This CDR3 region has 17 residues. Germline lookup yields CDR1 SGHVS and CDR2 FQNEAQ. With 7 bases removed from V and 0 bases from J, the gap between germline ends came to 16 bases. CDR3 sequence (DNA): TGTGCCAGCACCCAGAGGTCCAGGAGCTCCTATAATTCACCCCTCCACTTT. It specifies CASTQRSRSSYNSPLHF.

This clonotype was seen only a few times. This chain joins TRBV6-1 and TRBJ2-2; the D gene is possibly TRBD1 (6 bases). The germline gives CDR1 MNHNS, CDR2 SASEGT. The CDR3 contains 16 residues. Trimming took off 2 bases at V and 0 bases at J, with 10 bases between the two ends. CDR3 protein: CASSEQGTSNTGELFF. The CDR3 nucleotides are TGTGCCAGCAGTGAACAGGGGACATCGAACACCGGGGAGCTGTTTTTT.

This clonotype was picked up a small number of times. The rearrangement uses TRBV28 and TRBJ2-7, with 10 bases fitting TRBD1. Germline assignment: CDR1 MDHEN and CDR2 SYDVKM. J was trimmed by 3 bases and V by 6 bases; bases with no gene match: 14. This CDR3 spans 17 amino acids. CDR3 sequence reads: CASRQDRGPSTDYEQYV. The CDR3 DNA sequence: TGTGCCAGCAGGCAAGACAGGGGGCCGTCTACCGACTACGAGCAGTACGTC.

This clonotype has at least ten counts. The chain is built from TRBV12-3 or TRBV12-4 and TRBJ1-1; no clear D. Trimming pared 5 bases from V and 1 base from J, leaving 8 bases between. CDR3 length: 13 amino acids. The CDR3 spells CASSLTPNTEAFF. CDR3 nucleotides: TGTGCCAGCAGTCTGACACCGAACACTGAAGCTTTCTTT.

The CDR3 sequence: CASSEGTTQYF. The CDR3 DNA follows: TGTGCCAGCAGCGAGGGGACTACGCAGTATTTT. V usage is TRBV11-2 and J usage is TRBJ2-3; D assignment may be TRBD1 or TRBD2 (5 bases each). Germline V lookup: CDR1 SGHAT, CDR2 FQNNGV. The V gene lost 5 bases and the J gene lost 8 bases, with 8 bases spanning the gap. CDR3 length: 11 residues.

The chain links TRBV4-2 to TRBJ2-5; perhaps TRBD2 as D (6 bases). Germline CDR1 is LGHNA and CDR2 is YNFKEQ. Trimming cost V 2 bases and J 4 bases, with 8 bases left between them. The CDR3 is made up of 13 amino acids. The CDR3 sequence: CASSQTRGETQYF. The CDR3, as DNA: TGTGCCAGCAGCCAAACGCGGGGAGAGACCCAGTACTTC.

This clonotype was detected a few times. The chain's CDR3 is CASRGGLAAQETQYF. The CDR3 nucleotides are TGTGCCAGTAGGGGGGGACTAGCGGCGCAAGAGACCCAGTACTTC. The chain has TRBV19 and TRBJ2-5; TRBD2 aligns across 11 bases. Trimming took 6 bases from V and 2 from J; bases not matched to a gene: 5. Germline loops: CDR1 LNHDA, CDR2 SQIVND (reference sequence). The CDR3 is 15 amino acids.

This chain connects TRBV6-1 to TRBJ2-1; 12 bases line up with TRBD2. This CDR3 region has 13 residues. The trim removed 8 bases at V and 10 bases at J, leaving 6 bases unmatched. The V gene's germline CDR1 is MNHNS and CDR2 SASEGT. Here the CDR3 DNA reads TGTGCCAGCCGGACTAGCGGGACGGGCGAGCAGTTCTTC. Its protein is CASRTSGTGEQFF.

The chain recombines TRBV12-3 or TRBV12-4 with TRBJ2-3; TRBD2 aligns across 9 bases. V shed 4 bases and J 0 bases; nucleotides not matched to a gene: 8. The CDR3 totals 17 residues. The CDR3 DNA sequence: TGTGCCAGCAGTTCGAGACGAGCGGGGGGTAGCACAGATACGCAGTATTTT. Protein sequence: CASSSRRAGGSTDTQYF.

This clonotype was observed a few times. The V call is TRBV6-5, the J call TRBJ1-1; D is ambiguous. V was pared by 6 bases and J by 0 bases, with 20 bases between. The CDR3 runs 17 residues. CDR1 is MNHEY and CDR2 is SVGAGI in the germline V gene. The CDR3 loop reads CASSRTVHSGLNTEAFF. The DNA of the CDR3 is TGTGCCAGCAGCCGGACGGTACATTCGGGATTGAACACTGAAGCTTTCTTT.